The clone carrying this TCR beta chain was counted between two and nine times. The antigen is undetermined. Quantitative 5'-RACE was performed with molecular barcodes, and it yielded the TCR beta libraries. TCRdb re-called the 5' RACE reads with MiXCR, one entry per CDR3 protein. The sample has about 750,000 distinct CDR3 sequences, roughly 19% seen once. This entry is derived from a study of CD8 T cells in ankylosing spondylitis. The study, taken as a whole, reports: For ankylosing spondylitis blood, a TCR beta motif of about 8 highly homologous variants appeared characteristic. Both synovial fluid and blood in reactive arthritis had previously been reported to carry some motif variants.

V dropped 6 bases and J dropped 16; count of bases not matched to a gene: 9. CDR3 length equals 13 residues. The rearrangement uses TRBV12-3 or TRBV12-4 and TRBJ2-1; TRBD2 matches at 13 bases. The specimen was blood, either unsorted or a sorted T cell fraction (not recorded which). The clonotype comes from a male donor with ankylosing spondylitis. CDR3 in DNA: TGTGCCAGCAGCCCGACTAGCGGGAGGCCAATCTTCTTC. Amino acids: CASSPTSGRPIFF.